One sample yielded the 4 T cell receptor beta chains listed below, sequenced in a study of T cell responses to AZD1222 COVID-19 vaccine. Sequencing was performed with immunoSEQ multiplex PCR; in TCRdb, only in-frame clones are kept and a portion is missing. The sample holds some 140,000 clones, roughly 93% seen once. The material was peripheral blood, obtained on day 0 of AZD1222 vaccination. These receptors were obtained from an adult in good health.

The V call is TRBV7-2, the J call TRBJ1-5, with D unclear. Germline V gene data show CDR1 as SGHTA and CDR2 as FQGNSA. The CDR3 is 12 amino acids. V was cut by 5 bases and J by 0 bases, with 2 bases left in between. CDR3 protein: CASSNSNQPQHF. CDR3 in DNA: TGTGCCAGCAGCAATAGCAATCAGCCCCAGCATTTT.

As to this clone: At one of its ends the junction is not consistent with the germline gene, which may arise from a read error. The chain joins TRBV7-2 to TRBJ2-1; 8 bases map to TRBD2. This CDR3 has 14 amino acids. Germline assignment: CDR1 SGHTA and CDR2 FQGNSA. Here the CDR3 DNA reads TGTGCCAGCAGCCTAGCGGGCCCCACAAATGAGCAGTTCTTC. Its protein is CASSLAGPTNEQFF.

In nucleotides, the CDR3 is TGTGCCAGCAGTCATGCGACTAGACAGATCAGAGGCAATCAGCCCCAGCATTTT. This translates into CASSHATRQIRGNQPQHF. The rearrangement joins TRBV6-2 or TRBV6-3 to TRBJ1-5, with D maybe TRBD1 (5 bases). The CDR3 has 18 residues. V dropped 5 bases and J dropped 2 bases, with 22 bases sitting between them. Germline CDR1 is MNHEY and CDR2 is SVGEGT.

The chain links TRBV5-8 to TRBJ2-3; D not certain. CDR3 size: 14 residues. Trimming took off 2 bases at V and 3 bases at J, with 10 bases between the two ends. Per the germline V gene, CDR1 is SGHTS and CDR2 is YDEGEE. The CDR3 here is CASSFGQITDTQYF. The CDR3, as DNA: TGTGCCAGCAGCTTTGGCCAGATTACAGATACGCAGTATTTT.